One and the same sample provided the 18 T cell receptor beta chains below, sequenced in a study of human T cells and chemical hapten exposure. Time point defined: patch test 2, 6 weeks after DPC sensitization. Described treatment: therapeutic diphenylcyclopropenone sensitization with weekly scalp DPC. TCRdb re-derived calls from the RACE reads in MiXCR, one entry per CDR3 protein. The table has roughly 380,000 distinct CDR3 sequences, roughly 6.3% seen once. The sequencing here drew on whole blood, taken in connection with sensitization to the hapten diphenylcyclopropenone (DPC). The receptors were gathered from a woman younger than 30 with alopecia areata. Some clones in this sample may be carry-over from other donors' samples.

This clonotype was seen at least ten times. In DNA form, the CDR3 reads TGTGCCAGCAGCCAAATGGACTGGGCGGCTGGCTACACCTTC. It encodes CASSQMDWAAGYTF. V usage is TRBV3-1 and J usage is TRBJ1-2; D gene uncertain. V was clipped by 2 bases and J by 7 bases, with 14 bases between them. The length of the CDR3 is 14 residues. CDR1 LGHDT and CDR2 YNNKEL come from the germline V gene (reference sequence).

This clonotype was counted many times. The J gene is TRBJ2-7, the V gene TRBV4-3; 9 bases fit TRBD1. V gave up 0 bases and J gave up 2 bases; unmatched junction bases: 11. CDR1 is LGHNA, CDR2 YSLEER, per germline. There are 18 residues in the CDR3. CDR3 sequence: CASSQDTGGVGATYEQYF. CDR3 in DNA: TGCGCCAGCAGCCAAGATACAGGGGGCGTAGGGGCCACCTACGAGCAGTACTTC.

This chain connects TRBV21-1 to TRBJ1-5. TRBV21-1 is a documented pseudogene. The CDR3 runs to 15 residues. CDR3 in DNA: TGTGCCAGCAGCAAAGGTCTGCGAAGCAATCAGCCCCAGCATTTT. Translating it yields CASSKGLRSNQPQHF.

The gene calls are TRBV4-3 and TRBJ2-5; D is unclear. The CDR3 has 15 residues. Looked up from germline, CDR1 is LGHNA and CDR2 is YSLEER. V dropped 0 bases and J dropped 4 bases, with 12 bases sitting between them. The CDR3 DNA is TGCGCCAGCAGCCAAGATAGGACCGAGCCAGAGACCCAGTACTTC. Residues: CASSQDRTEPETQYF.

This clonotype was counted at least ten times. The V gene is TRBV20-1, the J gene TRBJ2-3; TRBD1 might be the D (6 bases). There are 12 residues in the CDR3. The germline CDR1 and CDR2 sequences are DFQATT and SNEGSKA (reference sequence). Between the trimmed V and J ends, which lost 5 bases and 11 bases, there was a span of 17 bases. The CDR3: CSAGGLGVGQYF. CDR3 nucleotide sequence: TGCAGTGCTGGGGGCCTTGGCGTCGGGCAGTATTTT.

J is TRBJ1-1 and V is TRBV12-5, with 7 nucleotides matching TRBD1. V lost 4 bases and J lost 4; bases outside the gene matches: 6. Looked up from germline, CDR1 is LGHNT and CDR2 is FRNRAP. This CDR3 comprises 14 residues. The CDR3 here is CASGSTTGPTEAFF. In DNA, the CDR3 is TGTGCTAGTGGTTCGACGACAGGGCCCACTGAAGCTTTCTTT.

The chain combines TRBV12-3 or TRBV12-4 with TRBJ1-1; weak D call: TRBD1 (5 bases). The CDR3 sequence is 14 residues long. Between the trimmed V and J ends, which lost 10 bases and 2 bases, there was a span of 17 bases. The CDR3 spells CATLIPGDNTEAFF. For the CDR3, the DNA is TGTGCCACTCTGATTCCGGGGGACAACACTGAAGCTTTCTTT.

This sequence joins TRBV4-3 and TRBJ2-7; possibly TRBD1 or TRBD2 for D (7 bases each). Trimming left V 0 bases short and J 5 bases short, with 14 bases between. This CDR3 contains 15 residues. Germline V CDR1 and CDR2: LGHNA, YSLEER. The CDR3 is CASSQEGQGGNEQYF. The CDR3 coding sequence is TGCGCCAGCAGCCAAGAAGGCCAGGGGGGGAACGAGCAGTACTTC.

V usage is TRBV4-2 and J usage is TRBJ2-3; the D gene is possibly TRBD2 (5 bases). This CDR3 comprises 16 residues. With 0 bases removed from V and 4 bases from J, the gap between germline ends came to 14 bases. Germline CDR1 and CDR2: LGHNA and YNFKEQ. The CDR3 DNA reads as TGTGCCAGCAGCCAAGATCTATTCCGGGGATCAGATACGCAGTATTTT. It encodes CASSQDLFRGSDTQYF.

This clonotype was seen ten or more times. The V call is TRBV20-1, the J call TRBJ2-7; D possibly corresponds to TRBD1 (5 bases). V lost 6 bases to trimming and J lost 6 bases, with 12 bases between them. Germline CDR1 reads DFQATT; CDR2 reads SNEGSKA (reference sequence). The CDR3 runs to 11 residues. The CDR3 here is CSAADSSEQYF. CDR3 bases: TGCAGTGCCGCAGACAGCTCCGAGCAGTACTTC.

Only a few counts were recorded for this clonotype. This rearrangement joins TRBV7-9 to TRBJ2-3; 11 bases line up with TRBD1. J was trimmed by 5 bases and V by 5 bases; bases with no gene match: 6. The CDR3 loop spans 15 amino acids. The germline CDR1 and CDR2 sequences are SEHNR and FQNEAQ (reference sequence). The CDR3 region is CASSTGTGGRDTQYF. CDR3 in DNA: TGTGCCAGCAGCACCGGGACAGGGGGAAGAGATACGCAGTATTTT.

This clonotype was found a few times. This sequence joins TRBV14 and TRBJ2-3, with D perhaps TRBD1 (6 bases). V dropped 0 bases and J dropped 3 bases, with 16 bases sitting between them. This CDR3 is built from 17 residues. The germline V gene encodes CDR1 SGHDN and CDR2 FVKESK. The CDR3 DNA is TGTGCCAGCAGCCAAGAAACTATAGGACAGATGACAGATACGCAGTATTTT. Its translation is CASSQETIGQMTDTQYF.

This clonotype appeared a few times. The chain has TRBV29-1 and TRBJ1-5; 8 bases map to TRBD1. Germline CDR1 SQVTM, CDR2 ANQGSEA. This CDR3 region has 13 residues. The V gene end was trimmed by 6 bases and the J gene end by 6 bases; junction bases not matched to a gene: 7. CDR3 bases: TGCAGCGTCGCACAGGGGGACAGTCAGCCCCAGCATTTT. Protein product: CSVAQGDSQPQHF. Complete variable domain (other parts from reference TRBV29-1 and TRBJ1-5): SAVISQKPSRDICQRGTSLTIQCQVDSQVTMMFWYRQQPGQSLTLIATANQGSEATYESGFVIDKFPISRPNLTFSTLTVSNMSPEDSSIYLCSVAQGDSQPQHFGDGTRLSIL.

V and J are TRBV4-2 and TRBJ2-3; 9 nucleotides match TRBD2. Germline-derived CDR1 and CDR2 are LGHNA and YNFKEQ. The CDR3 has 16 residues. With 3 bases clipped from V and 1 base from J, the junction kept 5 bases outside the gene matches. This chain's CDR3 is CASSQPVAGGTDTQYF. The DNA of the CDR3 is TGTGCCAGCAGCCAGCCAGTAGCGGGGGGCACAGATACGCAGTATTTT.

Many counts were recorded for this clonotype. The rearrangement links TRBV6-2 or TRBV6-3 to TRBJ1-1; 7 bases are shared with TRBD1. The CDR3 runs to 13 residues. Trimming took 8 bases from V and 1 from J; bases not matched to a gene: 4. CDR1 and CDR2 (germline): MNHEY, SVGEGT. Here the CDR3 reads CASRQGKNTEAFF. CDR3 DNA sequence: TGTGCCAGCCGACAGGGCAAGAACACTGAAGCTTTCTTT.

This clonotype was counted only a few times. This chain links TRBV6-4 with TRBJ1-6; 8 bases align to TRBD1. After removal of 2 bases from V and 10 bases from J, the junction contained 13 bases not matched to a gene. CDR1 is MRHNA, CDR2 SNTAGT, per germline. The CDR3 runs 17 residues. The CDR3 reads CASSDQAMTGVGSPLHF. Written as DNA, the CDR3 is TGTGCCAGCAGTGACCAGGCCATGACAGGGGTTGGGTCACCCCTCCACTTT.

This clonotype occurred many times. The gene calls are TRBV6-2 or TRBV6-3 and TRBJ1-3; a possible D gene is TRBD1 (5 bases). CDR1 is MNHEY, CDR2 SVGEGT, per germline. This CDR3 has 15 amino acids. V was trimmed by 2 bases and J by 2 bases, leaving 10 bases between them. The CDR3 loop is CASSYLRRAGNTIYF. In nucleotides, the CDR3 is TGTGCCAGCAGTTACCTGCGCAGGGCTGGAAACACCATATATTTT.

This clonotype was observed a few times. The chain couples TRBV29-1 to TRBJ1-6; D not resolved. Trimming removed 4 bases from V and 7 bases from J, with 11 bases in between. The CDR3 extends over 13 amino acids. Germline lookup yields CDR1 SQVTM and CDR2 ANQGSEA. For the CDR3, the DNA is TGCAGCGTTGCGGGGTCCCTAAATTCACCCCTCCACTTT. Its protein is CSVAGSLNSPLHF.